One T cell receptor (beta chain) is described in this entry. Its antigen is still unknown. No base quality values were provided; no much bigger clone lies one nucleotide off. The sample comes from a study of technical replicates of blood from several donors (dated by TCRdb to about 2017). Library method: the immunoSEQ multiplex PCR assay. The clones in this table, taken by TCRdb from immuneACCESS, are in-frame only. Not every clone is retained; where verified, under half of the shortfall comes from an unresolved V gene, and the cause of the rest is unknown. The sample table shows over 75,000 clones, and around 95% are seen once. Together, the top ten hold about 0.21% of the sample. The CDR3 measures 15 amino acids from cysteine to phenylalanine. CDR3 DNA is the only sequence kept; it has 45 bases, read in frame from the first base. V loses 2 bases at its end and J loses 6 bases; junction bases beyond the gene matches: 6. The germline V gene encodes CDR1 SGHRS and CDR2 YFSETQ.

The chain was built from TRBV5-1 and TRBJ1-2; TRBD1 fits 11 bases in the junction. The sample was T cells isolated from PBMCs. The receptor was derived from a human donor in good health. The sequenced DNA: TGCGCCAGCAGCTTCTGGGACAGGGGGGCAGATGGCTACACCTTC. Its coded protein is CASSFWDRGADGYTF.